Each of the 22 T cell receptor beta chains below was sequenced from the same sample in a study of CD8 T cells in ankylosing spondylitis. In TCRdb, the 5' RACE reads were re-called with MiXCR into one record per CDR3 protein. The data hold under 300,000 distinct CDR3 sequences, with more than 15% observed a single time. Sequencing used blood, either unsorted or a sorted T cell fraction (not recorded which). Receptors were obtained from a male donor with ankylosing spondylitis or in good health (not recorded which).

The chain recombines TRBV7-9 with TRBJ1-1, with D possibly being TRBD1 (5 bases). CDR1 SEHNR and CDR2 FQNEAQ come from the germline V gene (reference sequence). The ends were cut back, 4 bases at V and 2 bases at J, with 14 bases in the middle. CDR3 length: 15 residues. CDR3 in amino acids: CASSSTGTDNTEAFF. CDR3 DNA sequence: TGTGCCAGCAGCTCCACCGGGACGGATAACACTGAAGCTTTCTTT. Full variable domain (remainder filled in from reference TRBV7-9 and TRBJ1-1): DTGVSQNPRHKITKRGQNVTFRCDPISEHNRLYWYRQTLGQGPEFLTYFQNEAQLEKSRLLSDRFSAERPKGSFSTLEIQRTEQGDSAMYLCASSSTGTDNTEAFFGQGTRLTVV.

In its sample, this clonotype was seen a few times. V is TRBV29-1 and J is TRBJ2-1; 11 bases fit TRBD2. The CDR3 totals 19 residues. V shed 1 base and J 2 bases; nucleotides not matched to a gene: 13. The germline CDR1 and CDR2 sequences are SQVTM and ANQGSEA. The CDR3 sequence is CSVEAELAGGPQTYNEQFF. The CDR3 DNA is TGCAGCGTTGAAGCCGAGCTAGCGGGAGGACCGCAAACCTACAATGAGCAGTTCTTC.

The rearrangement uses TRBV13 and TRBJ2-3, with a weak D call TRBD2 (7 bases). The ends were cut back, 4 bases at V and 0 bases at J, with 23 bases in the middle. Germline V gene sequence: CDR1 PRHDT, CDR2 FYEKMQ (reference sequence). The CDR3 is 19 amino acids. The chain's CDR3 is CASSSPAGGGVASTDTQYF. The CDR3 bases are TGTGCCAGCAGCTCACCGGCAGGCGGGGGCGTAGCCAGCACAGATACGCAGTATTTT.

Only a few counts were recorded for this clonotype. The J gene is TRBJ2-4, the V gene TRBV7-8, with 7 nucleotides matching TRBD1. Per germline, CDR1 SGHVS and CDR2 FQNEAQ. CDR3 length equals 16 residues. Germline trimming cut 5 bases from V and 0 bases from J; bases unmatched to any gene: 7. The CDR3 region has the DNA TGTGCCAGCAGCGTAACAGGGGTGAGAGCCAAAAACATTCAGTACTTC. As protein: CASSVTGVRAKNIQYF.

The chain links TRBV7-2 to TRBJ2-1, with D perhaps matching TRBD1 or TRBD2 (6 bases each). CDR1 and CDR2 from the germline V gene are SGHTA and FQGNSA. V was cut by 0 bases and J by 3 bases, with 12 bases left in between. The CDR3 is 16 amino acids. This CDR3 reads CASSLARGQVYNEQFF. In nucleotides, the CDR3 is TGTGCCAGCAGCTTAGCTCGGGGGCAGGTCTACAATGAGCAGTTCTTC. The entire variable domain, with the rest obtained from reference TRBV7-2 and TRBJ2-1, is as follows: GAGVSQSPSNKVTEKGKDVELRCDPISGHTALYWYRQSLGQGLEFLIYFQGNSAPDKSGLPSDRFSAERTGGSVSTLTIQRTQQEDSAVYLCASSLARGQVYNEQFFGPGTRLTVL.

The gene calls are TRBV4-1 and TRBJ1-4, with TRBD1 identical over 7 bases. The CDR3 length is 16 residues. CDR1 MGHRA and CDR2 YSYEKL come from the germline V gene. Trimming removed 0 bases from V and 6 bases from J; junction bases left unmatched: 7. The CDR3 nucleotides are TGCGCCAGCAGCCAAGATATTTCCCAGGGGGATGAAAAACTGTTTTTT. Amino acids: CASSQDISQGDEKLFF.

This clonotype was seen a few times. This chain connects TRBV4-1 to TRBJ2-5; possibly TRBD1 for D (6 bases). V shed 1 base and J shed 4 bases, with 22 bases lying between them. Germline-derived CDR1 and CDR2 are MGHRA and YSYEKL. The CDR3 sequence is 18 residues long. The CDR3 sequence is CASSQGGTGNWYIETQYF. CDR3 in DNA: TGCGCCAGCAGCCAAGGGGGCACAGGGAATTGGTACATAGAGACCCAGTACTTC.

This clonotype was seen ten or more times. The chain recombines TRBV27 with TRBJ2-7, with no clear D. The CDR3 is 14 amino acids. V dropped 2 bases and J dropped 0 bases, with 8 bases sitting between them. Germline loops: CDR1 MNHEY, CDR2 SMNVEV (reference sequence). DNA of the CDR3: TGTGCCAGCAGTTTAATCCCGAGCTCCTACGAGCAGTACTTC. Its translation: CASSLIPSSYEQYF.

This clonotype was counted ten times or more. This sequence joins TRBV29-1 and TRBJ1-1, with unresolved D. This CDR3 has 11 amino acids. Trimming pared 7 bases from V and 5 bases from J, leaving 11 bases between. CDR1 SQVTM and CDR2 ANQGSEA come from the germline V gene. CDR3 residues: CSAAGLTEAFF. The CDR3 DNA sequence: TGCAGCGCCGCCGGACTGACTGAAGCTTTCTTT.

In its sample, this clonotype was seen a few times. The J gene is TRBJ2-1, the V gene TRBV27; 8 bases are a match to TRBD2. Per germline, CDR1 MNHEY and CDR2 SMNVEV (reference sequence). The CDR3 runs 17 residues. V shed 3 bases, J shed 0 bases, and the junction held 7 bases outside the gene matches. The CDR3 sequence: CASSFASGLASYNEQFF. DNA for the CDR3: TGTGCCAGCAGTTTCGCTAGCGGGCTGGCCTCCTACAATGAGCAGTTCTTC.

The V gene is TRBV29-1, the J gene TRBJ2-7; D call uncertain. The CDR3 loop spans 12 amino acids. V lost 5 bases, J lost 0 bases, and 8 bases lay in between. Germline assignment: CDR1 SQVTM and CDR2 ANQGSEA. This chain's CDR3 is CSVSSVSYEQYF. The DNA of the CDR3 is TGCAGCGTTTCGAGCGTCTCCTACGAGCAGTACTTC.

This clonotype has a count of ten or more. The chain has TRBV7-9 and TRBJ2-7; D is unclear. The V end was cut by 1 base, the J end by 9 bases, with 10 bases between. Germline assignment: CDR1 SEHNR and CDR2 FQNEAQ (reference sequence). This CDR3 has 12 amino acids. The CDR3: CASSLGTLMQYF. The CDR3 nucleotides read TGTGCCAGCAGCTTAGGGACGTTGATGCAGTACTTC. The variable domain in full, with the rest retrieved from reference TRBV7-9 and TRBJ2-7, is DTGVSQNPRHKITKRGQNVTFRCDPISEHNRLYWYRQTLGQGPEFLTYFQNEAQLEKSRLLSDRFSAERPKGSFSTLEIQRTEQGDSAMYLCASSLGTLMQYFGPGTRLTVT.

This clonotype was recorded a few times. The chain has TRBV19 and TRBJ2-2; D call uncertain. The CDR3 loop spans 14 amino acids. Germline CDR1 LNHDA, CDR2 SQIVND (reference sequence). Deletions cut 5 bases from V and 0 bases from J, with 7 bases between. The CDR3 coding sequence is TGTGCCAGTAGTGCCAGGTCGAACACCGGGGAGCTGTTTTTT. Translated: CASSARSNTGELFF.

This clonotype occurred a few times. The J gene is TRBJ2-1, the V gene TRBV12-3 or TRBV12-4, with D perhaps matching TRBD2 (5 bases). This CDR3 has 12 residues. The V end was cut by 8 bases, the J end by 8 bases, with 13 bases between. The CDR3 protein is CASGRPSHEQFF. The CDR3, as DNA: TGTGCCAGCGGGAGACCCTCCCATGAGCAGTTCTTC.

This clonotype has more than one count but fewer than ten. The chain joins TRBV7-6 to TRBJ2-2; a weak D match, TRBD1 (6 bases). The CDR3 extends over 16 amino acids. Germline-derived CDR1 and CDR2 are SGHVS and FNYEAQ. Deletions cut 4 bases from V and 2 bases from J, with 14 bases between. This CDR3 reads CASSSPDSFNTGELFF. As DNA, the CDR3 is TGTGCCAGCAGCTCACCGGACAGCTTCAACACCGGGGAGCTGTTTTTT.

This clonotype has only a few counts. This rearrangement joins TRBV5-1 to TRBJ1-1; 7 bases are a match to TRBD1. The V and J ends lost 3 bases and 3 bases, in that order; junction bases with no gene match: 11. Germline V gene sequence: CDR1 SGHRS, CDR2 YFSETQ. The length of the CDR3 is 16 residues. The CDR3 coding sequence is TGCGCCAGCAGCTGGCGGGACAGTGGACATCACACTGAAGCTTTCTTT. Translated, it gives CASSWRDSGHHTEAFF.

The J gene is TRBJ2-1, the V gene TRBV12-3 or TRBV12-4; D possibly matches TRBD1 or TRBD2 (5 bases each). CDR3 length equals 17 residues. Trimming left V 1 base short and J 0 bases short, with 13 bases between. The CDR3 loop reads CASSLEDGASSYNEQFF. The CDR3 nucleotides read TGTGCCAGCAGTTTAGAAGACGGGGCTAGCTCCTACAATGAGCAGTTCTTC.

This clonotype was detected only a few times. V usage is TRBV5-6 and J usage is TRBJ2-2; no definite D call. CDR1 SGHDT and CDR2 YYEEEE come from the germline V gene. The CDR3 covers 16 residues. Between the trimmed V and J ends, which lost 4 bases and 0 bases, there was a span of 13 bases. The CDR3 here is CASSPQTRSNTGELFF. The DNA of the CDR3 is TGTGCCAGCAGCCCACAAACCAGGTCGAACACCGGGGAGCTGTTTTTT.

V gene TRBV20-1 combines with J gene TRBJ2-3; 8 bases line up with TRBD1. Germline assignment: CDR1 DFQATT and CDR2 SNEGSKA (reference sequence). The CDR3 runs 14 residues. Unmatched junction bases numbered 5, after V lost 4 bases and J lost 2 bases. CDR3 coding DNA: TGCAGTGCTAAGACAGGGGACATCACAGATACGCAGTATTTT. Residues: CSAKTGDITDTQYF.

This chain uses TRBV20-1 with TRBJ2-1, with a weak D call TRBD2 (7 bases). Germline CDR1 DFQATT, CDR2 SNEGSKA (reference sequence). The CDR3 sequence is 12 residues long. V was cut by 1 base and J by 10 bases, with 11 bases left in between. The CDR3 protein is CSARGEGVEQFF. CDR3 DNA sequence: TGCAGTGCTAGAGGGGAGGGGGTCGAGCAGTTCTTC.

The chain has TRBV10-2 and TRBJ2-3; D call uncertain. The germline CDR1 and CDR2 sequences are WSHSY and SAAADI. The CDR3 runs to 13 residues. V lost 7 bases and J lost 2, with 10 bases in between. CDR3 bases: TGCGCCAGCAAAGAACAGAACACAGATACGCAGTATTTT. Protein product: CASKEQNTDTQYF.

The chain couples TRBV7-9 to TRBJ2-5; 7 bases agree with TRBD1. Germline CDR1 SEHNR, CDR2 FQNEAQ (reference sequence). This CDR3 spans 17 amino acids. The junction had 16 bases not matched to a gene; V was cut back by 4 bases and J by 5 bases. Written as DNA, the CDR3 is TGTGCCAGCAGCTCTCCCCTAATTACAGGGGTCGGGGAGACCCAGTACTTC. This gives the protein CASSSPLITGVGETQYF.